The 2 T cell receptor beta chains below were found in one sample sequenced in a study of T cells in Graves' hyperthyroidism and ophthalmopathy. The CDR3 regions of TCR beta were amplified from RNA transcripts. In the first-round RT-PCR of the TCR CDR3, the HTBI primer set was used. TCRdb used MiXCR to reprocess the multiplex PCR reads, holding one entry per CDR3 protein. The data contain about 660,000 distinct CDR3 sequences, nearly 45% of them singletons. The specimen was peripheral blood or thyroid tissue (not recorded which). The receptor source for this set is an adult man with Graves' disease, either hyperthyroidism or ophthalmopathy (not recorded which).

This clonotype was seen more than once but under ten times. The V call is TRBV7-8, the J call TRBJ2-6; D gene ambiguous. CDR1 and CDR2 from the germline V gene are SGHVS and FQNEAQ. V was pared by 1 base and J by 5 bases, with 6 bases between. The CDR3 totals 14 residues. CDR3 sequence (DNA): TGTGCCAGCAGCTTAGAGTCGTGGGCCAACGTCCTGACTTTC. Translated: CASSLESWANVLTF. Filled out from reference TRBV7-8 and TRBJ2-6, the complete variable domain reads GAGVSQSPRYKVAKRGQDVALRCDPISGHVSLFWYQQALGQGPEFLTYFQNEAQLDKSGLPSDRFFAERPEGSVSTLKIQRTQQEDSAVYLCASSLESWANVLTFGAGSRLTVL.

The J gene is TRBJ1-5, the V gene TRBV12-3 or TRBV12-4, with D perhaps TRBD1 (6 bases). Trimming shortened V by 3 bases and J by 0 bases, and 9 bases separated the two germline ends. The length of the CDR3 is 15 residues. CDR3 DNA sequence: TGTGCCAGCAGTTTCCGGGACAATAGCAATCAGCCCCAGCATTTT. Translating gives CASSFRDNSNQPQHF.